This entry lists 20 T cell receptor beta chains sequenced from one sample in a study of blood T cell repertoires in COVID-19. The protocol was immunoSEQ multiplex PCR, while the TCRdb copy is restricted to in-frame clones and leaves out a portion. The repertoire has roughly 8,000 clones, roughly 88% of them found once; the top ten carry around 16%. The sequenced sample was peripheral blood. These receptors all stem from a woman in her fifties or sixties with active COVID-19.

The chain couples TRBV5-4 to TRBJ1-1, with 9 bases matching TRBD1. The CDR3 consists of 17 residues. Per germline, CDR1 SGHNT and CDR2 YYREEE (reference sequence). V lost 5 bases and J lost 1; bases outside the gene matches: 12. Here the CDR3 reads CASSQGTKTGGNTEAFF. CDR3 DNA: TGTGCCAGCAGTCAGGGGACTAAGACAGGGGGGAACACTGAAGCTTTCTTT.

To note about this clone: One end of the junction does not line up with germline, which may come from a read error. This chain joins TRBV11-2 and TRBJ1-6; the D gene is possibly TRBD1 (6 bases). CDR1 and CDR2 (germline): SGHAT, FQNNGV. The CDR3 extends over 14 amino acids. This chain's CDR3 is CASNLGRGNSPLHF. Here the CDR3 DNA reads TGTGCCAGCAACTTAGGCAGGGGTAATTCACCCCTCCACTTT. Drawing the rest from reference TRBV11-2 and TRBJ1-6, the complete variable domain is EAGVAQSPRYKIIEKRQSVAFWCNPISGHATLYWYQQILGQGPKLLIQFQNNGVVDDSQLPKDRFSAERLKGVDSTLKIQPAKLEDSAVYLCASNLGRGNSPLHFGNGTRLTVT.

The rearrangement joins TRBV29-1 to TRBJ2-6; 7 nucleotides agree with TRBD1. CDR1 is SQVTM and CDR2 is ANQGSEA in the germline V gene. V dropped 5 bases and J dropped 0; count of bases not matched to a gene: 10. CDR3 size: 17 residues. The CDR3 reads CSVTTGMVDSGANVLTF. In DNA form, the CDR3 reads TGCAGCGTTACGACAGGGATGGTGGACTCTGGGGCCAACGTCCTGACTTTC.

The table lists this clone with a few counts. The rearrangement joins TRBV25-1 to TRBJ1-1; the match to TRBD1 covers 9 bases. This CDR3 contains 13 residues. Germline V gene sequence: CDR1 MGHDK, CDR2 SYGVNS. V shed 7 bases, J shed 4 bases, and the junction held 4 bases outside the gene matches. As DNA, the CDR3 is TGTGCCAGCACCGGGACAGGGCGCACTGAAGCTTTCTTT. Translation gives CASTGTGRTEAFF.

This chain uses TRBV6-6 with TRBJ1-1; TRBD1 is a possible D gene (6 bases). The V and J ends lost 5 bases and 0 bases respectively, with 13 bases between them. Germline CDR1 reads MNHNY; CDR2 reads SVGAGI (reference sequence). The CDR3 covers 15 residues. The chain's CDR3 is CASSTWDTLNTEAFF. The CDR3 nucleotides read TGTGCCAGCAGTACGTGGGACACCTTGAACACTGAAGCTTTCTTT.

The V gene is TRBV6-5, the J gene TRBJ1-6, with TRBD1 as a possible D gene (5 bases). Germline CDR1 is MNHEY and CDR2 is SVGAGI. Trimming took off 5 bases at V and 7 bases at J, with 12 bases between the two ends. CDR3 size: 14 residues. The CDR3 bases are TGTGCCAGCAGTCGAGGCAGGGCAAATTCACCCCTCCACTTT. This sequence encodes CASSRGRANSPLHF.

CDR3 DNA: TGTGCCAGCAGCTTGGCCGGGAACACTGAAGCTTTCTTT. Protein sequence: CASSLAGNTEAFF. The chain has TRBV5-6 and TRBJ1-1; D remains ambiguous. Germline-derived CDR1 and CDR2 are SGHDT and YYEEEE. The V end lost 0 bases, the J end lost 1 base, and 4 bases lay between the germline ends. The CDR3 has 13 amino acids.

The chain carries TRBV5-5 and TRBJ2-1; a possible D gene is TRBD1 (5 bases). V gave up 5 bases and J gave up 4 bases, with 10 bases separating them. CDR1 SGHKS and CDR2 YYEKEE come from the germline V gene (reference sequence). The CDR3 runs to 13 residues. The CDR3 DNA reads as TGTGCCAGCAGTCATCAGGGTTACAATGAGCAGTTCTTC. This codes for CASSHQGYNEQFF.

This rearrangement joins TRBV24-1 to TRBJ2-1; D is unclear. The germline V gene encodes CDR1 KGHDR and CDR2 SFDVKD. V gave up 4 bases and J gave up 9 bases, with 12 bases separating them. CDR3 size: 13 residues. The CDR3 DNA sequence: TGTGCCACCAGTGACACCTACTTAGCTGAGCAGTTCTTC. Its translation is CATSDTYLAEQFF.

The chain joins TRBV4-3 to TRBJ2-2, with 16 nucleotides matching TRBD2. The germline CDR1 and CDR2 sequences are LGHNA and YSLEER. The CDR3 is 17 residues long. J gave up 7 bases and V 3 bases, and 5 bases lay outside the gene matches. The CDR3 spells CASSQGTSGGAGGELFF. The CDR3 DNA sequence: TGCGCCAGCAGCCAGGGGACTAGCGGGGGGGCCGGCGGGGAGCTGTTTTTT.

The V and J genes are TRBV18 and TRBJ1-6; unclear D gene. CDR1 is KGHSH and CDR2 is LQKENI in the germline V gene. With 1 base removed from V and 11 bases from J, the gap between germline ends came to 9 bases. The CDR3 totals 13 residues. CDR3 DNA: TGTGCCAGCTCACCACGAGGGAAGACACCCCTCCACTTT. Its translation is CASSPRGKTPLHF. Based on the CDR3 plus reference TRBV18 and TRBJ1-6, the full variable domain is NAGVMQNPRHLVRRRGQEARLRCSPMKGHSHVYWYRQLPEEGLKFMVYLQKENIIDESGMPKERFSAEFPKEGPSILRIQQVVRGDSAAYFCASSPRGKTPLHFGNGTRLTVT.

J is TRBJ2-5 and V is TRBV5-6; 9 bases are shared with TRBD1. The germline CDR1 and CDR2 sequences are SGHDT and YYEEEE. V shed 0 bases and J 6 bases; nucleotides not matched to a gene: 9. The CDR3 is made up of 16 amino acids. In DNA form, the CDR3 reads TGTGCCAGCAGCTTGGCCGCACAGGGGGCCTTGAAGACCCAGTACTTC. Translation gives CASSLAAQGALKTQYF.

V is TRBV4-2 and J is TRBJ2-5; 8 bases fit TRBD1. CDR1 and CDR2 (germline): LGHNA, YNFKEQ. There are 18 residues in the CDR3. With V trimmed by 0 bases and J by 3 bases, 12 bases remained unmatched. The CDR3 DNA is TGTGCCAGCAGCCAAGAGTTGGGACAGGTGGGTCTAAAAGAGACCCAGTACTTC. Protein: CASSQELGQVGLKETQYF.

The chain is built from TRBV27 and TRBJ1-3; no clear D gene. Germline V CDR1 and CDR2: MNHEY, SMNVEV (reference sequence). Between the trimmed V and J ends, which lost 2 bases and 4 bases, there was a span of 9 bases. The CDR3 sequence is 14 residues long. The CDR3 protein is CASSLKPTGNTIYF. The CDR3 region has the DNA TGTGCCAGCAGTTTAAAACCTACCGGAAACACCATATATTTT.

The V gene is TRBV5-6, the J gene TRBJ1-1; D is perhaps TRBD1 (6 bases). Trimming took off 0 bases at V and 4 bases at J, with 16 bases between the two ends. The CDR3 runs 16 residues. Germline CDR1 is SGHDT and CDR2 is YYEEEE. DNA for the CDR3: TGTGCCAGCAGCTTGGCCAGGGGAGGGGGAGGCACTGAAGCTTTCTTT. Translated: CASSLARGGGGTEAFF.

The rearrangement links TRBV11-2 to TRBJ2-7, with 7 positions matching TRBD2. This CDR3 has 14 residues. The ends lost 5 bases at V and 6 bases at J; junction bases unmatched: 10. Per germline, CDR1 SGHAT and CDR2 FQNNGV. The CDR3 bases are TGTGCCAGCAGCCCCCCCTTGACTAGCTCCGAGCAGTACTTC. It specifies CASSPPLTSSEQYF.

The V and J genes are TRBV6-2 or TRBV6-3 and TRBJ1-2; weak D call: TRBD1 (6 bases). V lost 6 bases, J lost 2 bases, and 13 bases lay in between. The CDR3 extends over 14 amino acids. From germline, CDR1 is MNHEY and CDR2 SVGEGT. CDR3 amino acids: CASSWGGANYGYTF. CDR3 DNA: TGTGCCAGCAGCTGGGGGGGCGCGAACTATGGCTACACCTTC.

V is TRBV4-1 and J is TRBJ2-7, with TRBD2 matching over 7 bases. Trimming at V came to 5 bases and at J to 4 bases, leaving 5 bases not matched to a gene. The germline gives CDR1 MGHRA, CDR2 YSYEKL. The CDR3 contains 13 residues. The CDR3 sequence: CASSGSGGYEQYF. For the CDR3, the DNA is TGCGCCAGCAGCGGGTCGGGGGGATACGAGCAGTACTTC.

The rearrangement links TRBV4-2 to TRBJ2-2; 8 bases map to TRBD2. The CDR3 is 15 amino acids. The trim removed 0 bases at V and 5 bases at J, leaving 2 bases unmatched. CDR1 and CDR2 from the germline V gene are LGHNA and YNFKEQ. The CDR3 nucleotides are TGTGCCAGCAGCCAAGAGGGACTAGGGACCGGGGAGCTGTTTTTT. Its translation: CASSQEGLGTGELFF.

V usage is TRBV6-1 and J usage is TRBJ2-7, with 8 positions matching TRBD1. The CDR3 is 14 residues long. Germline V lookup: CDR1 MNHNS, CDR2 SASEGT. After removal of 3 bases from V and 7 bases from J, the junction contained 8 bases not matched to a gene. CDR3 sequence reads: CASSERTGLGEQYF. CDR3 DNA sequence: TGTGCCAGCAGTGAGAGGACAGGGCTTGGGGAGCAGTACTTC.